This T cell receptor (beta chain) appears in the sequencing data of a study of blood T cells in healthy people across ages. Study-wide findings and caveats: Aged donors had fewer naive CD4+ cells and lower diversity than long-lived donors. TCR beta diversity was tightly associated with the proportion of naive T cells.

On this clonotype itself: The antigen is not known.

The CDR3 runs 12 residues. Germline CDR1 reads SGHTA; CDR2 reads FQGNSA. Deletions cut 1 base from V and 7 bases from J, with 4 bases between. For the second PCR, which ran for 7 to 11 cycles, a sample-barcoded 5' primer and a J-beta primer mix were used. Every cDNA molecule carried a tag from a template-switch adaptor bearing 12 random nucleotides. TCRdb ran MiXCR on the 5' RACE reads and lists one entry per CDR3 protein. The sample holds hundreds of thousands of distinct CDR3 sequences, about 32% seen once. This TCR was recovered from a woman aged 80 or older in good health. Sequenced input: blood. V usage is TRBV7-2 and J usage is TRBJ2-2; no definite D call. The CDR3: CASSLVRGELFF. For the CDR3, the DNA is TGTGCCAGCAGCTTAGTTCGCGGGGAGCTGTTTTTT.